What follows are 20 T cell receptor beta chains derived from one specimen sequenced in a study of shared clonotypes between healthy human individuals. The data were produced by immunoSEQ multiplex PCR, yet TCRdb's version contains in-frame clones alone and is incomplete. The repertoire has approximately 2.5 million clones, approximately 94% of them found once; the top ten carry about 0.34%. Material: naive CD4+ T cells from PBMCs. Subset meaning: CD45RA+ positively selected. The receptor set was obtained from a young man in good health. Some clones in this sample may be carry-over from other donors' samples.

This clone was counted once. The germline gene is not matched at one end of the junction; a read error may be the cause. CDR3 in DNA: TGTGCCGGCAGGGGCCCTGGTAAAGATACGCAGTATTTT. Its translation is CAGRGPGKDTQYF. This rearrangement joins TRBV6-1 to TRBJ2-3, with D possibly being TRBD1 (6 bases). The CDR3 is made up of 13 amino acids. The germline gives CDR1 MNHNS, CDR2 SASEGT.

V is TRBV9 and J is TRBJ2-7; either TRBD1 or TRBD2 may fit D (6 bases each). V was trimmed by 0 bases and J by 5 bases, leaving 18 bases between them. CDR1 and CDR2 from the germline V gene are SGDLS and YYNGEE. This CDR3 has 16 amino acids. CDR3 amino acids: CASSVAPRGGSHEQYF. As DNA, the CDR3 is TGTGCCAGCAGCGTAGCTCCTCGAGGGGGGAGCCACGAGCAGTACTTC.

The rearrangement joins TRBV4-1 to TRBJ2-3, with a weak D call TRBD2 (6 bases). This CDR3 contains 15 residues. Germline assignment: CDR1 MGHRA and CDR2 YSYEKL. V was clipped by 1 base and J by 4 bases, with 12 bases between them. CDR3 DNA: TGCGCCAGCAGCCAAGTCTCGGGAGCGCCAGATACGCAGTATTTT. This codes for CASSQVSGAPDTQYF.

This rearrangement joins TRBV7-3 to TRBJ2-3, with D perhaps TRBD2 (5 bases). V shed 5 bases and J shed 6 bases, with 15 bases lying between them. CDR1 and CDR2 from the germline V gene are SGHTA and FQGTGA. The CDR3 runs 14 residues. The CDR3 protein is CASSEGMPGDTQYF. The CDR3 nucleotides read TGTGCCAGCAGCGAGGGAATGCCCGGGGATACGCAGTATTTT.

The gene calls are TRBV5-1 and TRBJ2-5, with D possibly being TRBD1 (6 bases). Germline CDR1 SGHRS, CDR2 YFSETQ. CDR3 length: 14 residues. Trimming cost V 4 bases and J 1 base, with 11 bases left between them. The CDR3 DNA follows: TGCGCCAGCAGCGCAACAGGGATCCAAGAGACCCAGTACTTC. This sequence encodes CASSATGIQETQYF.

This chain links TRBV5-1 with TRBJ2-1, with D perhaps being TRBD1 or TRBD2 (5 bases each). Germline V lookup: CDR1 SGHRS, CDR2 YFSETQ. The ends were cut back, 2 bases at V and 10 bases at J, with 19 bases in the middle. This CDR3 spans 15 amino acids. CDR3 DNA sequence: TGCGCCAGCAGCTTCCGGGACGCCTCGGTCGGGGAGCAGTTCTTC. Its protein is CASSFRDASVGEQFF.

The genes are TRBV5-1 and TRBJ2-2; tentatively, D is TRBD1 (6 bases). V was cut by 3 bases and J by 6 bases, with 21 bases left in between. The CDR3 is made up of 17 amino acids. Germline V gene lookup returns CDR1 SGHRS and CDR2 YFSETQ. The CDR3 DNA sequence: TGCGCCAGCAGCTCCCAGGGACCAGTCAGGGGTCCCGGGGAGCTGTTTTTT. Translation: CASSSQGPVRGPGELFF.

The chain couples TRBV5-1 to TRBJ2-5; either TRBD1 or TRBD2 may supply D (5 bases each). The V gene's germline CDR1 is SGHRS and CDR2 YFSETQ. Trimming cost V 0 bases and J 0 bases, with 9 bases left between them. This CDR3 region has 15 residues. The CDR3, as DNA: TGCGCCAGCAGCTTGGTAATGGGGGACCAAGAGACCCAGTACTTC. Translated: CASSLVMGDQETQYF. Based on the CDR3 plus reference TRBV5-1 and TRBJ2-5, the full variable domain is KAGVTQTPRYLIKTRGQQVTLSCSPISGHRSVSWYQQTPGQGLQFLFEYFSETQRNKGNFPGRFSGRQFSNSRSEMNVSTLELGDSALYLCASSLVMGDQETQYFGPGTRLLVL.

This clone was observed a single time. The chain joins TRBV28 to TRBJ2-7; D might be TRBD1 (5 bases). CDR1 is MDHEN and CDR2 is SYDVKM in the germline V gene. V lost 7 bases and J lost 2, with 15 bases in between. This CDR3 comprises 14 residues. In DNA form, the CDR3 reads TGTGCCAGCATTTCCCCCAGGGTACCCTACGAGCAGTACTTC. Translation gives CASISPRVPYEQYF. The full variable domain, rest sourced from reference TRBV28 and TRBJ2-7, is DVKVTQSSRYLVKRTGEKVFLECVQDMDHENMFWYRQDPGLGLRLIYFSYDVKMKEKGDIPEGYSVSREKKERFSLILESASTNQTSMYLCASISPRVPYEQYFGPGTRLTVT.

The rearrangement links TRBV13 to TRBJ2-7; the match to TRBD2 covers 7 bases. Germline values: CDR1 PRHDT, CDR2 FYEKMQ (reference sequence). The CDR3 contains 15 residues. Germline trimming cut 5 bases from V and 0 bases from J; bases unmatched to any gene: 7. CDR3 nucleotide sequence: TGTGCCAGCAGCCCCGGGGAGCGGGACTCCTACGAGCAGTACTTC. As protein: CASSPGERDSYEQYF.

The CDR3 region is CASSSWGQGADQPQHF. The CDR3, as DNA: TGTGCCAGCAGCTCGTGGGGACAGGGGGCCGATCAGCCCCAGCATTTT. The genes are TRBV5-6 and TRBJ1-5; 12 nucleotides agree with TRBD1. Per the germline V gene, CDR1 is SGHDT and CDR2 is YYEEEE. The CDR3 extends over 16 amino acids. V trimming: 3 bases; J trimming: 5 bases; junction bases outside the gene matches: 6.

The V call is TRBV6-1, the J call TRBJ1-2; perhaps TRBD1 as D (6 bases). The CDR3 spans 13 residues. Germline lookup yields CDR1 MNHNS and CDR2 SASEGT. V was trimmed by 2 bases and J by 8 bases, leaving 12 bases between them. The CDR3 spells CASSENWGAGYTF. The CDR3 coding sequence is TGTGCCAGCAGTGAAAATTGGGGGGCAGGCTACACCTTC.

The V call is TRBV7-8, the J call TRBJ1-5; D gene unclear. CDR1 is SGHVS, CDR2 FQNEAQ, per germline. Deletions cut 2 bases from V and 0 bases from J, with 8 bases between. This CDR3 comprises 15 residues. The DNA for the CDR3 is TGTGCCAGCAGCTTATTGGGCAATAGCAATCAGCCCCAGCATTTT. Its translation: CASSLLGNSNQPQHF.

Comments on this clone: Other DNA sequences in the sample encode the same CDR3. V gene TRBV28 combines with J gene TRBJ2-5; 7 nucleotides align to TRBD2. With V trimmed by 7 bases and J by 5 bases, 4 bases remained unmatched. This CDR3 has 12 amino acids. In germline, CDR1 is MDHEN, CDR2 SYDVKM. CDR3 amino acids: CASNGGGETQYF. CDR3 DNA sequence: TGTGCCAGCAATGGGGGAGGGGAGACCCAGTACTTC.

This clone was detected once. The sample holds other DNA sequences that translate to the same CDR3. In DNA form, the CDR3 reads TGTGCCAGCAGTGGGACAGTTTCAAACTATGGCTACACCTTC. Its translation: CASSGTVSNYGYTF. The chain carries TRBV27 and TRBJ1-2; 7 bases align to TRBD1. After removal of 5 bases from V and 2 bases from J, the junction contained 5 bases not matched to a gene. Germline loops: CDR1 MNHEY, CDR2 SMNVEV (reference sequence). This CDR3 spans 14 amino acids.

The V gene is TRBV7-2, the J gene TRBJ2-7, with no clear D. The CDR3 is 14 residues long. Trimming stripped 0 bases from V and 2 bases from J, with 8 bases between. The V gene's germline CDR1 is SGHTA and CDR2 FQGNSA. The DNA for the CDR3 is TGTGCCAGCAGCTTAGCGGTCAGCGCCTACGAGCAGTACTTC. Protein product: CASSLAVSAYEQYF. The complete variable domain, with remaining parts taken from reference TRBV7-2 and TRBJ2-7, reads GAGVSQSPSNKVTEKGKDVELRCDPISGHTALYWYRQSLGQGLEFLIYFQGNSAPDKSGLPSDRFSAERTGGSVSTLTIQRTQQEDSAVYLCASSLAVSAYEQYFGPGTRLTVT.

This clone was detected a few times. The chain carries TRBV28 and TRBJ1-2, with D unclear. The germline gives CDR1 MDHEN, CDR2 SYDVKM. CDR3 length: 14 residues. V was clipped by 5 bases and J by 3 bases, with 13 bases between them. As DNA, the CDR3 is TGTGCCAGCAGTAGATGGAGTCAGCACTATGGCTACACCTTC. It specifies CASSRWSQHYGYTF.

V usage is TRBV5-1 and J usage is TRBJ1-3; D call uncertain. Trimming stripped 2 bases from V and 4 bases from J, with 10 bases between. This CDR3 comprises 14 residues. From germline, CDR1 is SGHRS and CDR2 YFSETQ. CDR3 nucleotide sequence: TGCGCCAGCAGCTTCGGTTCCCCCGGAAACACCATATATTTT. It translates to CASSFGSPGNTIYF.

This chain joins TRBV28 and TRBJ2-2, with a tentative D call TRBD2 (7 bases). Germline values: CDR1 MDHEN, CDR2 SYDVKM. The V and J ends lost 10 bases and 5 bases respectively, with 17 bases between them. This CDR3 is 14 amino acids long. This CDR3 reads CATLGGARTGELFF. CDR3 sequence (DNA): TGTGCCACCCTGGGGGGGGCGCGGACCGGGGAGCTGTTTTTT.

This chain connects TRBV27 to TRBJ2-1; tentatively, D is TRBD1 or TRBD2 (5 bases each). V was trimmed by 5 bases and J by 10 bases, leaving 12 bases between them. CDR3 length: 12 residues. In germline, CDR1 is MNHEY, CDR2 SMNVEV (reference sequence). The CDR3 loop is CASSVPWGEQFF. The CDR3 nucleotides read TGTGCCAGCAGTGTCCCTTGGGGGGAGCAGTTCTTC.